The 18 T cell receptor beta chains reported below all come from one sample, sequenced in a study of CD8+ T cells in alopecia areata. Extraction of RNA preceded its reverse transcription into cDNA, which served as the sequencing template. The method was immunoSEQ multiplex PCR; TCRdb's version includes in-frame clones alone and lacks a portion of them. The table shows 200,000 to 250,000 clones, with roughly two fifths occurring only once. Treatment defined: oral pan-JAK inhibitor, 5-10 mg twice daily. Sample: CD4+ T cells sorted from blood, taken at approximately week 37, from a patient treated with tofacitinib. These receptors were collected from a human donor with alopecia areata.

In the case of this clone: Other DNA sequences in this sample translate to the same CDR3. DNA for the CDR3: TGCAGCGCGGCTAGCGGAGTATACAATGAGCAGTTCTTC. It is translated as CSAASGVYNEQFF. J is TRBJ2-1 and V is TRBV29-1, with 7 bases fitting TRBD2. The length of the CDR3 is 13 residues. Unmatched junction bases numbered 7, after V lost 7 bases and J lost 4 bases. Germline assignment: CDR1 SQVTM and CDR2 ANQGSEA.

The CDR3 sequence is CASSVGVLPYNEQFF. CDR3 DNA: TGTGCCAGCAGCGTGGGCGTGTTACCCTACAATGAGCAGTTCTTC. This chain connects TRBV9 to TRBJ2-1; unclear D gene. The CDR3 consists of 15 residues. Trimming stripped 2 bases from V and 2 bases from J, with 11 bases between. Per germline, CDR1 SGDLS and CDR2 YYNGEE.

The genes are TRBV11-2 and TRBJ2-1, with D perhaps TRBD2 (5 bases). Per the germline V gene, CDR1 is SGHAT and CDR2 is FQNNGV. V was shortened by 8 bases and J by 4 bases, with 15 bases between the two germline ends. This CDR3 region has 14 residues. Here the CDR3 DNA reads TGTGCCAGCCAGCGGATTTATGGGTACAATGAGCAGTTCTTC. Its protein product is CASQRIYGYNEQFF.

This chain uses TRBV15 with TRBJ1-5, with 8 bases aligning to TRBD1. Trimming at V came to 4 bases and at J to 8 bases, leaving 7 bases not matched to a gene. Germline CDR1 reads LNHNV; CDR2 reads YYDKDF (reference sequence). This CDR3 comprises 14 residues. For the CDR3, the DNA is TGTGCCACCAGCACGGGGACAGGCCGTAAGCCCCAGCATTTT. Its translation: CATSTGTGRKPQHF.

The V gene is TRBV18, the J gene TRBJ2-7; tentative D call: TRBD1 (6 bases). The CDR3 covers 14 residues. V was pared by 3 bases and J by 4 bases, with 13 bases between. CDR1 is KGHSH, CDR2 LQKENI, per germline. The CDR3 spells CASSPRQGWYEQYF. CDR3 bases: TGTGCCAGCTCACCTCGGCAGGGGTGGTACGAGCAGTACTTC. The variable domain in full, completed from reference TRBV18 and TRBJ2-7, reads NAGVMQNPRHLVRRRGQEARLRCSPMKGHSHVYWYRQLPEEGLKFMVYLQKENIIDESGMPKERFSAEFPKEGPSILRIQQVVRGDSAAYFCASSPRQGWYEQYFGPGTRLTVT.

The CDR3 reads CASRIGINEQFF. The DNA for the CDR3 is TGTGCCAGCAGGATTGGAATCAATGAGCAGTTCTTC. The chain uses TRBV2 and TRBJ2-1; the D is unclear. The CDR3 length is 12 residues. Germline V lookup: CDR1 SNHLY, CDR2 FYNNEI. With 6 bases removed from V and 6 bases from J, the gap between germline ends came to 9 bases.

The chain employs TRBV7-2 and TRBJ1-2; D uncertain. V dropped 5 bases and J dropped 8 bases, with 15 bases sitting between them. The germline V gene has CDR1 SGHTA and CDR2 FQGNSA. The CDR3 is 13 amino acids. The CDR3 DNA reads TGTGCCAGCAGCGCGATGGAGGGTTGGGGCTACACCTTC. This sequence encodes CASSAMEGWGYTF.

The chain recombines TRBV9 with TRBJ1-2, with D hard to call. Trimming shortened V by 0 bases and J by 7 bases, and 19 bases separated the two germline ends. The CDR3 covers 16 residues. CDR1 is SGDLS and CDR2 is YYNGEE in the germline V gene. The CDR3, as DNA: TGTGCCAGCAGCGTAGGAGATGTGGGAATTCCTGGTGGCTACACCTTC. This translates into CASSVGDVGIPGGYTF.

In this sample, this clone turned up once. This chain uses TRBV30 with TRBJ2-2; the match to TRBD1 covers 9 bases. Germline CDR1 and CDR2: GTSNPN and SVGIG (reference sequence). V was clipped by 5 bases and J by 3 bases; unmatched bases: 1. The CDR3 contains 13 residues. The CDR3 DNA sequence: TGTGCCTGGGGACAGGGGCACACCGGGGAGCTGTTTTTT. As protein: CAWGQGHTGELFF.

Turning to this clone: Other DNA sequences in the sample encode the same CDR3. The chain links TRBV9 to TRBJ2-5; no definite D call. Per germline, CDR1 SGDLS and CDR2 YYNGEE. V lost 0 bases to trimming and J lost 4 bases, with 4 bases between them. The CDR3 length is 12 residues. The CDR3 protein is CASSVVGETQYF. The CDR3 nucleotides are TGTGCCAGCAGCGTAGTAGGAGAGACCCAGTACTTC.

The CDR3 is CASSLAGPGDEQFF. CDR3 nucleotide sequence: TGTGCCAGCAGCTTAGCGGGGCCTGGGGATGAGCAGTTCTTC. V and J are TRBV5-4 and TRBJ2-1, with 7 bases that match TRBD2. Germline CDR1 and CDR2: SGHNT and YYREEE (reference sequence). Germline trimming cut 2 bases from V and 8 bases from J; bases unmatched to any gene: 7. This CDR3 is built from 14 residues. The whole variable domain, remainder taken from reference TRBV5-4 and TRBJ2-1, is ETGVTQSPTHLIKTRGQQVTLRCSSQSGHNTVSWYQQALGQGPQFIFQYYREEENGRGNFPPRFSGLQFPNYSSELNVNALELDDSALYLCASSLAGPGDEQFFGPGTRLTVL.

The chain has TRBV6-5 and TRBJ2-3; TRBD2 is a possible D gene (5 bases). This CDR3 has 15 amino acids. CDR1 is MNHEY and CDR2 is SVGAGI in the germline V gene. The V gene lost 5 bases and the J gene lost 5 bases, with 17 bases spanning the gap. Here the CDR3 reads CASSPDTTGIDTQYF. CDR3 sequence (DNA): TGTGCCAGCAGTCCTGACACTACGGGGATAGATACGCAGTATTTT.

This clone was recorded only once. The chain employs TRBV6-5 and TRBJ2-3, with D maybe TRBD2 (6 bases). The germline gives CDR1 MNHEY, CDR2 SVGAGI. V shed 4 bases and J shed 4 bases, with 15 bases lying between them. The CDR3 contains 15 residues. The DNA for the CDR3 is TGTGCCAGCAGTTCCAGGAGACTAGTGCCAGATACGCAGTATTTT. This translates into CASSSRRLVPDTQYF.

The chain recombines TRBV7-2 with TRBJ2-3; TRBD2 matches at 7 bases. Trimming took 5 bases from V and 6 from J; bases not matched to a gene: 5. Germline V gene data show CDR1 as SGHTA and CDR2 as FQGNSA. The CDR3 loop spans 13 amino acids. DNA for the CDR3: TGTGCCAGCAGCCCCAGAGCGGGGGATACGCAGTATTTT. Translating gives CASSPRAGDTQYF.

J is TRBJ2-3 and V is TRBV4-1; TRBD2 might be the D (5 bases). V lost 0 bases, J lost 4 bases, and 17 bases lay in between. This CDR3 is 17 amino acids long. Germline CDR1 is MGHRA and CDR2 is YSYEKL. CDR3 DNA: TGCGCCAGCAGCCAAGATCGGGCGGGCGGATCCCCAGATACGCAGTATTTT. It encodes CASSQDRAGGSPDTQYF.

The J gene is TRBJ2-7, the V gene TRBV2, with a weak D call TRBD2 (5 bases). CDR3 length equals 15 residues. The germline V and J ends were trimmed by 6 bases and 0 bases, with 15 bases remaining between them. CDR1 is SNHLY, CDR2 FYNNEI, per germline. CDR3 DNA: TGTGCCAGCAGACACCCCTCGGGGTACTCCTACGAGCAGTACTTC. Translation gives CASRHPSGYSYEQYF. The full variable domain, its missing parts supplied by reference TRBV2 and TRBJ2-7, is EPEVTQTPSHQVTQMGQEVILRCVPISNHLYFYWYRQILGQKVEFLVSFYNNEISEKSEIFDDQFSVERPDGSNFTLKIRSTKLEDSAMYFCASRHPSGYSYEQYFGPGTRLTVT.

Written as DNA, the CDR3 is TGTGCCACCAGCTCCCGACAGCAAGAGACCCAGTACTTC. Amino acids: CATSSRQQETQYF. The chain has TRBV15 and TRBJ2-5; the D gene is possibly TRBD1 (5 bases). Germline lookup yields CDR1 LNHNV and CDR2 YYDKDF (reference sequence). V was cut by 5 bases and J by 2 bases, with 9 bases left in between. The CDR3 length is 13 residues.

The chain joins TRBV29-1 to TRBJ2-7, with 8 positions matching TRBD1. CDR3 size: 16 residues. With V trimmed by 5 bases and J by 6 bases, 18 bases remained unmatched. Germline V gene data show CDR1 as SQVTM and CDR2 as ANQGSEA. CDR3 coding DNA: TGCAGCGTTAAGGCGAGGGGGTCAGGGGGCTTCGGCGAGCAGTACTTC. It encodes CSVKARGSGGFGEQYF.